This T cell receptor beta chain was profiled in a study of cytomegalovirus exposure and HLA in healthy donors. Study observations and caveats: Across donors, sequencing depth was assumed by presence/absence analyses to be roughly uniform.

A word on this clone: The antigen is unknown.

PCR primers comprised 60 Vbeta and 13 Jbeta primers. Produced via immunoSEQ multiplex PCR; TCRdb's table is partial and in-frame only. The table has approximately 180,000 clones, 70% to 80% seen once. Germline V gene data show CDR1 as ENHRY and CDR2 as SYGVKD. CDR3 length: 16 residues. After removal of 2 bases from V and 9 bases from J, the junction contained 7 bases not matched to a gene. The chain has TRBV10-3 and TRBJ2-2, with 12 bases aligning to TRBD2. The sequence was collected from a woman in her twenties or thirties in good health and CMV-seropositive. The sequencing sample was made of PBMCs. The CDR3 coding sequence is TGTGCCATCAGTGAGCCTCCACTAGCGGGAGGCCGGGAGCTGTTTTTT. Translation: CAISEPPLAGGRELFF.